The 21 T cell receptor beta chains listed next were all sequenced from one sample in a study of T cell responses to AZD1222 COVID-19 vaccine. The data were produced by immunoSEQ multiplex PCR, yet TCRdb's version contains in-frame clones alone and is incomplete. The sample has more than 110,000 clones, roughly 92% seen once. Sequenced material: peripheral blood, taken 28 days after the second AZD1222 dose. These receptors were collected from an adult who received the AZD1222 COVID-19 vaccine.

The rearrangement uses TRBV4-3 and TRBJ1-2; maybe TRBD1 (5 bases). Germline CDR1 LGHNA, CDR2 YSLEER. This CDR3 comprises 15 residues. V was pared by 0 bases and J by 7 bases, with 15 bases between. The CDR3 protein is CASSQEAGRVGGYTF. The CDR3 nucleotides are TGCGCCAGCAGCCAAGAGGCAGGGCGGGTAGGTGGCTACACCTTC.

The chain is built from TRBV2 and TRBJ2-3, with D maybe TRBD2 (6 bases). Germline assignment: CDR1 SNHLY and CDR2 FYNNEI. There are 14 residues in the CDR3. Deletions cut 6 bases from V and 6 bases from J, with 16 bases between. This CDR3 is CASSETSWGDTQYF. The DNA for the CDR3 is TGTGCCAGCAGCGAAACTAGCTGGGGCGATACGCAGTATTTT.

V usage is TRBV27 and J usage is TRBJ2-7, with a tentative D call TRBD1 (6 bases). V lost 3 bases and J 3 bases, leaving 9 bases between the germline ends. Germline loops: CDR1 MNHEY, CDR2 SMNVEV (reference sequence). The CDR3 runs to 13 residues. CDR3 DNA: TGTGCCAGCAGTTTCGGGACACACTACGAGCAGTACTTC. Amino acids: CASSFGTHYEQYF.

In its sample, this clone was seen a few times. The chain joins TRBV19 to TRBJ2-1; 7 bases are a match to TRBD2. Germline V CDR1 and CDR2: LNHDA, SQIVND (reference sequence). The V segment lost 7 bases and the J segment 1 base; nucleotides outside the gene matches: 13. This CDR3 contains 17 residues. CDR3 in amino acids: CASTPWGRALSYNEQFF. CDR3 in DNA: TGTGCCAGTACACCTTGGGGGAGGGCCTTGTCCTACAATGAGCAGTTCTTC. Together with reference TRBV19 and TRBJ2-1, the CDR3 gives the full variable domain: DGGITQSPKYLFRKEGQNVTLSCEQNLNHDAMYWYRQDPGQGLRLIYYSQIVNDFQKGDIAEGYSVSREKKESFPLTVTSAQKNPTAFYLCASTPWGRALSYNEQFFGPGTRLTVL.

The chain has TRBV7-6 and TRBJ1-1; the D gene is possibly TRBD1 (6 bases). V was trimmed by 8 bases and J by 0 bases, leaving 7 bases between them. CDR3 length: 12 residues. CDR1 is SGHVS and CDR2 is FNYEAQ in the germline V gene. In nucleotides, the CDR3 is TGTGCCAGCGGGGGCATGAACACTGAAGCTTTCTTT. Its translation is CASGGMNTEAFF.

J is TRBJ1-4 and V is TRBV9; D not certain. The germline V and J ends were trimmed by 4 bases and 4 bases, with 14 bases remaining between them. The CDR3 covers 15 residues. Germline CDR1 and CDR2: SGDLS and YYNGEE. DNA of the CDR3: TGTGCCAGCAGCCCCAGTTTGCAGGATAATGAAAAACTGTTTTTT. Amino acid sequence: CASSPSLQDNEKLFF.

J is TRBJ1-1 and V is TRBV10-1, with D tentatively TRBD1 (5 bases). V was shortened by 6 bases and J by 1 base, with 15 bases between the two germline ends. CDR1 and CDR2 (germline): WNHNN, SYGVQD (reference sequence). The length of the CDR3 is 15 residues. The CDR3 DNA follows: TGCGCCAGCAGCCGGGACGGTGAAAGGAACACTGAAGCTTTCTTT. Its protein is CASSRDGERNTEAFF.

The rearrangement joins TRBV20-1 to TRBJ2-3; D is ambiguous. V was shortened by 6 bases and J by 4 bases, with 17 bases between the two germline ends. The length of the CDR3 is 14 residues. Germline CDR1 and CDR2: DFQATT and SNEGSKA (reference sequence). CDR3: CSASGRWMSDTQYF. For the CDR3, the DNA is TGCAGTGCCAGTGGAAGGTGGATGTCAGATACGCAGTATTTT.

V is TRBV6-2 or TRBV6-3 and J is TRBJ2-5; D unclear. The CDR3 runs to 12 residues. The V end lost 0 bases, the J end lost 4 bases, and 3 bases lay between the germline ends. Germline V lookup: CDR1 MNHEY, CDR2 SVGEGT. The CDR3 loop is CASSYSRETQYF. The CDR3 nucleotides are TGTGCCAGCAGTTACTCGAGAGAGACCCAGTACTTC.

The V gene is TRBV29-1, the J gene TRBJ2-7; 8 bases map to TRBD2. The length of the CDR3 is 15 residues. Germline V gene lookup returns CDR1 SQVTM and CDR2 ANQGSEA. Trimming cost V 3 bases and J 3 bases; bases outside gene matches: 10. The chain's CDR3 is CSVDNPTSGVYEQYF. The CDR3 nucleotides read TGCAGCGTTGATAACCCCACTAGCGGAGTCTACGAGCAGTACTTC.

This clone came up a few times. V usage is TRBV4-3 and J usage is TRBJ2-1; 9 bases align to TRBD2. Germline CDR1 is LGHNA and CDR2 is YSLEER. The CDR3 has 14 residues. After removal of 4 bases from V and 5 bases from J, the junction contained 3 bases not matched to a gene. The DNA for the CDR3 is TGCGCCAGCAGCCTCTGGACTAGCGACAATGAGCAGTTCTTC. This codes for CASSLWTSDNEQFF.

V is TRBV28 and J is TRBJ2-1; TRBD2 aligns across 13 bases. V lost 5 bases, J lost 12 bases, and 7 bases stayed unmatched. In germline, CDR1 is MDHEN, CDR2 SYDVKM. The length of the CDR3 is 14 residues. CDR3 residues: CASSRTSGSPLQFF. CDR3 DNA: TGTGCCAGCAGTCGGACTAGCGGGAGTCCCCTGCAGTTCTTC.

The chain links TRBV3-1 (or the pseudogene TRBV3-2) to TRBJ2-5; D remains unclear. In germline, CDR1 is LGHDT, CDR2 YNNKEL (reference sequence). This CDR3 has 14 residues. V lost 4 bases to trimming and J lost 5 bases, with 14 bases between them. CDR3 sequence: CASSRWAPEETQYF. The CDR3, as DNA: TGTGCCAGCAGCCGCTGGGCCCCCGAGGAGACCCAGTACTTC.

The chain combines TRBV4-1 with TRBJ1-5; TRBD1 might be the D (5 bases). This CDR3 spans 16 amino acids. Germline loops: CDR1 MGHRA, CDR2 YSYEKL. The V and J ends lost 0 bases and 6 bases respectively, with 15 bases between them. In DNA form, the CDR3 reads TGCGCCAGCAGCCAAGATAGACTCTCGGGGCCTCAGCCCCAGCATTTT. Its translation: CASSQDRLSGPQPQHF.

The chain combines TRBV2 with TRBJ2-4, with 10 positions matching TRBD1. V lost 6 bases and J lost 8; bases outside the gene matches: 1. Germline loops: CDR1 SNHLY, CDR2 FYNNEI. The length of the CDR3 is 12 residues. CDR3: CASRDRGDIQYF. In nucleotides, the CDR3 is TGTGCCAGCAGGGACAGGGGGGACATTCAGTACTTC.

This clone was detected once. This CDR3 reads CASSGRPGPENYGYTF. CDR3 DNA: TGTGCCAGCAGTGGACGACCAGGGCCTGAGAACTATGGCTACACCTTC. The genes are TRBV28 and TRBJ1-2; D is perhaps TRBD1 (5 bases). Trimming took off 5 bases at V and 2 bases at J, with 18 bases between the two ends. CDR1 is MDHEN and CDR2 is SYDVKM in the germline V gene. The CDR3 contains 16 residues.

The table lists this clone with a few counts. This sequence joins TRBV7-9 and TRBJ2-7; tentative D call: TRBD1 (6 bases). Germline lookup yields CDR1 SEHNR and CDR2 FQNEAQ (reference sequence). The CDR3 has 15 amino acids. V lost 1 base to trimming and J lost 4 bases, with 14 bases between them. This CDR3 reads CASSLDGSRGYEQYF. In DNA, the CDR3 is TGTGCCAGCAGCTTAGATGGAAGCAGGGGATACGAGCAGTACTTC.

This clone has just one count. CDR3 bases: TGTGCCAGCAGCTTTAGCGGGAGGGCCGGAGATACGCAGTATTTT. Its translation: CASSFSGRAGDTQYF. This chain joins TRBV11-3 and TRBJ2-3, with 11 nucleotides matching TRBD2. Trimming cost V 3 bases and J 5 bases; bases outside gene matches: 4. CDR1 and CDR2 from the germline V gene are SGHNT and YENEEA. This CDR3 is built from 15 residues.

As regards this clone: This sample includes further DNA sequences coding for the same CDR3. The chain couples TRBV28 to TRBJ1-5; D is undetermined. Germline V gene data show CDR1 as MDHEN and CDR2 as SYDVKM. The CDR3 is 13 amino acids. Between the trimmed V and J ends, which lost 3 bases and 0 bases, there was a span of 3 bases. As DNA, the CDR3 is TGTGCCAGCAGTTTTAATAGCAATCAGCCCCAGCATTTT. This gives the protein CASSFNSNQPQHF.

The rearrangement links TRBV11-2 to TRBJ2-7; 8 bases fit TRBD2. The trim removed 7 bases at V and 5 bases at J, leaving 19 bases unmatched. Germline values: CDR1 SGHAT, CDR2 FQNNGV. This CDR3 has 17 residues. CDR3 in amino acids: CASNKVVDGRAGHEQYF. CDR3 nucleotide sequence: TGTGCCAGCAATAAAGTGGTGGACGGGAGGGCCGGGCACGAGCAGTACTTC.

V usage is TRBV11-2 and J usage is TRBJ1-4; D might be TRBD1 (6 bases). The CDR3 is 18 residues long. The germline gives CDR1 SGHAT, CDR2 FQNNGV. V shed 1 base and J shed 6 bases, with 21 bases lying between them. The CDR3 DNA follows: TGTGCCAGCAGCTTAGGATATCAATTAGGGGGGACTGATGAAAAACTGTTTTTT. As protein: CASSLGYQLGGTDEKLFF.